Following are 11 T cell receptor beta chains from one sample sequenced in a study of blood T cell repertoires in COVID-19. The method was immunoSEQ multiplex PCR; TCRdb's version includes in-frame clones alone and lacks a portion of them. The sample contains around 260,000 clones, over 75% of which appear only once. The sequenced sample was peripheral blood. The receptors were gathered from a woman aged 70-85 years with COVID-19, enrolled during active disease.

As concerns this clone: At the DNA level, this CDR3 is encoded by other sequences in the same sample as well. V gene TRBV28 combines with J gene TRBJ1-5; maybe TRBD1 (5 bases). The V gene lost 2 bases and the J gene lost 6 bases, with 5 bases spanning the gap. Germline V gene lookup returns CDR1 MDHEN and CDR2 SYDVKM. CDR3 length: 12 amino acids. CDR3 DNA: TGTGCCAGCAGTTTACAGGGTCAGCCCCAGCATTTT. It codes for CASSLQGQPQHF.

The V gene is TRBV18, the J gene TRBJ2-1; D possibly corresponds to TRBD2 (7 bases). The CDR3 spans 15 residues. V dropped 3 bases and J dropped 2 bases, with 11 bases sitting between them. Germline V CDR1 and CDR2: KGHSH, LQKENI. CDR3 in amino acids: CASSPQGRAYNEQFF. CDR3 nucleotide sequence: TGTGCCAGCTCACCCCAGGGGAGGGCCTACAATGAGCAGTTCTTC.

The V gene is TRBV14, the J gene TRBJ2-1; 15 bases agree with TRBD2. With V trimmed by 0 bases and J by 10 bases, 7 bases remained unmatched. The germline CDR1 and CDR2 sequences are SGHDN and FVKESK. CDR3 length equals 17 residues. CDR3 sequence: CASSQDHPGLAGGEQFF. In nucleotides, the CDR3 is TGTGCCAGCAGCCAAGATCACCCGGGACTAGCGGGGGGCGAGCAGTTCTTC.

The V call is TRBV27, the J call TRBJ1-4; 9 nucleotides agree with TRBD1. J gave up 7 bases and V 6 bases, and 6 bases lay outside the gene matches. CDR3 length: 14 amino acids. Germline CDR1 MNHEY, CDR2 SMNVEV (reference sequence). The CDR3 nucleotides read TGTGCCAGCAGGCCACAGGGGGCCGGTGAAAAACTGTTTTTT. Residues: CASRPQGAGEKLFF.

The J gene is TRBJ2-5, the V gene TRBV7-3; D unresolved. The CDR3 runs 16 residues. CDR1 is SGHTA, CDR2 FQGTGA, per germline. The V end was cut by 2 bases, the J end by 2 bases, with 15 bases between. The CDR3 region is CASSLGSAVRQETQYF. The CDR3 DNA reads as TGTGCCAGCAGCTTAGGTTCGGCGGTCCGGCAAGAGACCCAGTACTTC.

V usage is TRBV19 and J usage is TRBJ2-5; the match to TRBD1 covers 9 bases. The germline gives CDR1 LNHDA, CDR2 SQIVND (reference sequence). The CDR3 is made up of 14 amino acids. V gave up 6 bases and J gave up 4 bases; unmatched junction bases: 6. CDR3 nucleotides: TGTGCCAGTAGCCCGGGACAGGGATTAGAGACCCAGTACTTC. This codes for CASSPGQGLETQYF.

The chain combines TRBV4-2 with TRBJ1-2, with D hard to call. The CDR3 consists of 18 residues. The germline V and J ends were trimmed by 0 bases and 7 bases, with 24 bases remaining between them. Per the germline V gene, CDR1 is LGHNA and CDR2 is YNFKEQ. CDR3 in DNA: TGTGCCAGCAGCCAAGATATAAGTATGGAGGCTGCAGGTAGTGGCTACACCTTC. Residues: CASSQDISMEAAGSGYTF.

The chain couples TRBV6-8 to TRBJ2-1; D gene ambiguous. Germline CDR1 MNHGY, CDR2 SAAAGT. The V end was cut by 2 bases, the J end by 2 bases, with 16 bases between. CDR3 length: 17 amino acids. The CDR3 bases are TGTGCCAGCAGTTACCTGGCCCGGGTAATCCCCTACAATGAGCAGTTCTTC. Translated: CASSYLARVIPYNEQFF.

The table lists this clone with a count of one. J is TRBJ2-1 and V is TRBV6-2 or TRBV6-3; tentatively, D is TRBD1 (6 bases). With 2 bases removed from V and 4 bases from J, the gap between germline ends came to 15 bases. CDR3 length equals 16 residues. The germline CDR1 and CDR2 sequences are MNHEY and SVGEGT. CDR3 in amino acids: CASSYPSGTSYNEQFF. The CDR3 bases are TGTGCCAGCAGTTACCCCTCCGGGACATCTTACAATGAGCAGTTCTTC.

The chain recombines TRBV7-9 with TRBJ1-5; the D gene is possibly TRBD1 (5 bases). The length of the CDR3 is 14 residues. Trimming removed 7 bases at V and 4 bases at J, with 14 bases between. Germline assignment: CDR1 SEHNR and CDR2 FQNEAQ (reference sequence). CDR3 protein: CASTWGDWNQPQHF. CDR3 nucleotide sequence: TGTGCCAGCACCTGGGGGGATTGGAATCAGCCCCAGCATTTT.

The chain combines TRBV14 with TRBJ1-1; 8 bases are shared with TRBD1. The V segment lost 3 bases and the J segment 6 bases; nucleotides outside the gene matches: 12. Looked up from germline, CDR1 is SGHDN and CDR2 is FVKESK. This CDR3 has 16 amino acids. The CDR3 DNA reads TGTGCCAGCAGCCATCCCGAAAGGGACAGGTCCGCTGAAGCTTTCTTT. This gives the protein CASSHPERDRSAEAFF. Full variable domain (remainder filled in from reference TRBV14 and TRBJ1-1): EAGVTQFPSHSVIEKGQTVTLRCDPISGHDNLYWYRRVMGKEIKFLLHFVKESKQDESGMPNNRFLAERTGGTYSTLKVQPAELEDSGVYFCASSHPERDRSAEAFFGQGTRLTVV.